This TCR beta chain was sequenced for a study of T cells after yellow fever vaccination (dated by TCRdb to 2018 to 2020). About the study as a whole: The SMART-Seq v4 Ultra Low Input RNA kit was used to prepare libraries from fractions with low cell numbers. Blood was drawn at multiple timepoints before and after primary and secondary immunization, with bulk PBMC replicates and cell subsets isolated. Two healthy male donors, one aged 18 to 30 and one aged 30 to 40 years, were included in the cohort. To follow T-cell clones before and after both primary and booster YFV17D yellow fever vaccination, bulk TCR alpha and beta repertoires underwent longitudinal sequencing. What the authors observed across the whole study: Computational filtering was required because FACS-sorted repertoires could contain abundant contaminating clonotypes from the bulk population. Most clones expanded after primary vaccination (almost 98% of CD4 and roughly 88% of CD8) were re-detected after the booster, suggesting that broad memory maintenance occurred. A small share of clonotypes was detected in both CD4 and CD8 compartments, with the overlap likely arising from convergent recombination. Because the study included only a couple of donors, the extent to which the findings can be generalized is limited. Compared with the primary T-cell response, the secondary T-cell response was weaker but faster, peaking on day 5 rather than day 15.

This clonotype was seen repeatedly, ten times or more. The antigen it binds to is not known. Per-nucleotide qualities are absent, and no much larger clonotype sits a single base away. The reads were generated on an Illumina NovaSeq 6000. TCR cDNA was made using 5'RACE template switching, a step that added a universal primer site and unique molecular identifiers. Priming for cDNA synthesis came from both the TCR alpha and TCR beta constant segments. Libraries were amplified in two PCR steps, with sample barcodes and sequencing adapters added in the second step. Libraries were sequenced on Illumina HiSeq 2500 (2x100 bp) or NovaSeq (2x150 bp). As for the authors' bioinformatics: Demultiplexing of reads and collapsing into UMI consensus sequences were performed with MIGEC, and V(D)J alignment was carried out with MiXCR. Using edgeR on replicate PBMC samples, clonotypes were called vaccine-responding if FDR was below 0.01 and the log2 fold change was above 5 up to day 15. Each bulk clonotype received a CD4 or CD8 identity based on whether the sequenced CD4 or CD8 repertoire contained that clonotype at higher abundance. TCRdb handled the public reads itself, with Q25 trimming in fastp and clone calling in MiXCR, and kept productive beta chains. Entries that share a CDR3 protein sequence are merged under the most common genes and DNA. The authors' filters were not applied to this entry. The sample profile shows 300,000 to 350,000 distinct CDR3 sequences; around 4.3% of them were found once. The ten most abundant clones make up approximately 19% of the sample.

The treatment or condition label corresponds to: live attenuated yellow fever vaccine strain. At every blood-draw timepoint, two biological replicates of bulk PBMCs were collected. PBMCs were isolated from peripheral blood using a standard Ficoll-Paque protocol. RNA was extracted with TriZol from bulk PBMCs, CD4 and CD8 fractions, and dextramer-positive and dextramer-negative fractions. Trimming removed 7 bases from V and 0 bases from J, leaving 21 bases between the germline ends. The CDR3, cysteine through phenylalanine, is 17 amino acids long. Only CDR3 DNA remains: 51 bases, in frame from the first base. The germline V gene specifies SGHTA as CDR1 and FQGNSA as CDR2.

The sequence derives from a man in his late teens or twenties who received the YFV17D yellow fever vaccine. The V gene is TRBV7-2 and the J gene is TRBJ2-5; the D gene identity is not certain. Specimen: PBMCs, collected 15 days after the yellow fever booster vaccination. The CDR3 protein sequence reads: CASTSTAKPDDQETQYF. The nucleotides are TGTGCCAGCACCAGCACGGCCAAACCCGACGACCAAGAGACCCAGTACTTC.